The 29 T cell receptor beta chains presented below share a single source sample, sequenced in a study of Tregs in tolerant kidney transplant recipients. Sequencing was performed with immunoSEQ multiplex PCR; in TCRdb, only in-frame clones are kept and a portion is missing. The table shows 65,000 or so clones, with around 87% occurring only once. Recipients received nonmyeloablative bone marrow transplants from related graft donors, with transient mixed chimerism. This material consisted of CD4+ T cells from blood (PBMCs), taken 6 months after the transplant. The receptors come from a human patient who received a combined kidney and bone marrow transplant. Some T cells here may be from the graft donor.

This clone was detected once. CDR3 in amino acids: CASSSGQVNEQFF. The CDR3 bases are TGTGCCAGCAGCTCGGGACAGGTGAATGAGCAGTTCTTC. The genes are TRBV7-2 and TRBJ2-1; TRBD1 matches 8 bases. Per the germline V gene, CDR1 is SGHTA and CDR2 is FQGNSA. V shed 4 bases and J 7 bases; nucleotides not matched to a gene: 3. The CDR3 spans 13 residues.

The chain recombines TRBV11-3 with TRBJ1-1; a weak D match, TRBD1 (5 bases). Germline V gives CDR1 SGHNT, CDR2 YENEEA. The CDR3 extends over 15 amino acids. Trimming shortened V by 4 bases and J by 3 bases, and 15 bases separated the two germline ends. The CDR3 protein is CASSSGGAGDTEAFF. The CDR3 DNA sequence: TGTGCCAGCAGCTCGGGAGGGGCCGGGGACACTGAAGCTTTCTTT.

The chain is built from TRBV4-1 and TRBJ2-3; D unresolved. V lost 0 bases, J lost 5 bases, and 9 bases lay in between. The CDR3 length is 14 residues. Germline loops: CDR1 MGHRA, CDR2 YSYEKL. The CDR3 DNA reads TGCGCCAGCAGCCAAGAATTCGGCGGAGATACGCAGTATTTT. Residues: CASSQEFGGDTQYF.

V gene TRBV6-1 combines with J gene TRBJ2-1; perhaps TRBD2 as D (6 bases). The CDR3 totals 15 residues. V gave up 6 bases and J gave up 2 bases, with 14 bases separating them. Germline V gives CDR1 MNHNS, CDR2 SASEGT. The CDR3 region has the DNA TGTGCCAGCAGCTCCGGGACTGGGACCTACAATGAGCAGTTCTTC. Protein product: CASSSGTGTYNEQFF.

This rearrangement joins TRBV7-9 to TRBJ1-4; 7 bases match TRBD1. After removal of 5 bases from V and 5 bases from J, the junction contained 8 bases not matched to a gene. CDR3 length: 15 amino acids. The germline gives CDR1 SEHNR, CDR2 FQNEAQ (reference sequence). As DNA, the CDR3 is TGTGCCAGCAGCAAGCAGGGGGACGGGAATGAAAAACTGTTTTTT. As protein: CASSKQGDGNEKLFF.

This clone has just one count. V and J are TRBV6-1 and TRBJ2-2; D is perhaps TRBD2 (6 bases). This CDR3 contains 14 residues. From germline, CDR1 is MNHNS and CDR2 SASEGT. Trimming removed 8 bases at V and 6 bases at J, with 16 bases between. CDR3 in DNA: TGTGCCAGCTCCGGGAGATGGGTATCCGGGGAGCTGTTTTTT. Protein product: CASSGRWVSGELFF.

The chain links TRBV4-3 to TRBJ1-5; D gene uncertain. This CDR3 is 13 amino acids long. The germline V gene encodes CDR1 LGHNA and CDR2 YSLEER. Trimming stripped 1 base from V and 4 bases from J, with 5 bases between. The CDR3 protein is CASSQAGNQPQHF. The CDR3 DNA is TGCGCCAGCAGCCAAGCGGGGAATCAGCCCCAGCATTTT.

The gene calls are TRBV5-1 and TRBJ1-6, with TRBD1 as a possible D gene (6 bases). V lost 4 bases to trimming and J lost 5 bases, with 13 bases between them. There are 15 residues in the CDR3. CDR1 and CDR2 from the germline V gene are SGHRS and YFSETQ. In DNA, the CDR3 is TGCGCCAGCAGCACGAGGGGGATGGATAATTCACCCCTCCACTTT. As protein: CASSTRGMDNSPLHF.

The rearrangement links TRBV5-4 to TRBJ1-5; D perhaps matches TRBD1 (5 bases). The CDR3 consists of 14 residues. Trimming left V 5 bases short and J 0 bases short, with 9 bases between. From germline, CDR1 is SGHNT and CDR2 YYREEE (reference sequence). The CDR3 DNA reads TGTGCCAGCAGAAGGGGTTATAGCAATCAGCCCCAGCATTTT. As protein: CASRRGYSNQPQHF.

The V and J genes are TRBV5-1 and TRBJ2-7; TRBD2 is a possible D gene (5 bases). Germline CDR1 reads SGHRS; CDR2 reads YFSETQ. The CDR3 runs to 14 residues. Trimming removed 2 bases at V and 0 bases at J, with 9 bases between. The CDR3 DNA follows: TGCGCCAGCAGCTTCTCGGCGGGCTCCTACGAGCAGTACTTC. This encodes CASSFSAGSYEQYF.

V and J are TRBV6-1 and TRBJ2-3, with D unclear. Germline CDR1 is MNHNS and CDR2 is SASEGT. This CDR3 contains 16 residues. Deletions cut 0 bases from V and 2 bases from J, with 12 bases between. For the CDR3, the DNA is TGTGCCAGCAGTGAAGCGCTATCATTATACACAGATACGCAGTATTTT. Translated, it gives CASSEALSLYTDTQYF.

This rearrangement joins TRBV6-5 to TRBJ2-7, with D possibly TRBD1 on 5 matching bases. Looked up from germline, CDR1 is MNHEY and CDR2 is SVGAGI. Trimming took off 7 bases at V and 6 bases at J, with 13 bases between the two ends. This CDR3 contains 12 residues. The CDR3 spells CASTDNLREQYF. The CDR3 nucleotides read TGTGCCAGCACGGACAACCTCCGCGAGCAGTACTTC.

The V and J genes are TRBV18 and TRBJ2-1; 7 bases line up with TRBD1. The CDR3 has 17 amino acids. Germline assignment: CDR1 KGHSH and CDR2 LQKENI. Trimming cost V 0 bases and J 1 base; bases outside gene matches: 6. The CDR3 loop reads CASSPPGSRGSYNEQFF. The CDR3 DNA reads TGTGCCAGCTCACCACCTGGGTCCAGGGGGTCCTACAATGAGCAGTTCTTC.

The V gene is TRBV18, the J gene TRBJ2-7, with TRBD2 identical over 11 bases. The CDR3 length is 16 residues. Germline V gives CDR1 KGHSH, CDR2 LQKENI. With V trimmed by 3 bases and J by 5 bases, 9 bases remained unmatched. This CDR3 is CASSPSTSGVLHEQYF. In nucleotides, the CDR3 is TGTGCCAGCTCACCTTCGACTAGCGGGGTACTCCACGAGCAGTACTTC.

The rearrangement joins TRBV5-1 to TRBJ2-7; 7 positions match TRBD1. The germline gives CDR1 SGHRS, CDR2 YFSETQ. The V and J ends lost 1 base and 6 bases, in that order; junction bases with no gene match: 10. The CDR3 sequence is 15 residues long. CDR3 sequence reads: CASSLRVTGHSEQYF. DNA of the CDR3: TGCGCCAGCAGCTTGAGGGTGACAGGGCACTCCGAGCAGTACTTC.

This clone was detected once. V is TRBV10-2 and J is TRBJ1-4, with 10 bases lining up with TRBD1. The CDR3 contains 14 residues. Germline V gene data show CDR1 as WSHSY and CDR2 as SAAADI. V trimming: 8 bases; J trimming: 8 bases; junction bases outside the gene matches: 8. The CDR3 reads CASGDRGRGEKLFF. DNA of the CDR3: TGCGCCAGCGGAGACAGGGGGCGAGGGGAAAAACTGTTTTTT.

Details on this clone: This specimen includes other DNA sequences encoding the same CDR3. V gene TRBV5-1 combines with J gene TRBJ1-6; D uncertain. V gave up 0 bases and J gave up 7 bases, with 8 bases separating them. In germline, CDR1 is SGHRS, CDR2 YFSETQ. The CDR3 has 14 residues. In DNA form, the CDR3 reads TGCGCCAGCAGCTTGGGAGGATACAATTCACCCCTCCACTTT. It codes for CASSLGGYNSPLHF.

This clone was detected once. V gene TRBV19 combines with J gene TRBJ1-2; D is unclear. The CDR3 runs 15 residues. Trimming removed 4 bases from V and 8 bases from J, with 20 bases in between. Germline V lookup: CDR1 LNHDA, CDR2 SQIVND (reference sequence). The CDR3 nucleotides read TGTGCCAGTAGTAGTACGGGTCGTGCCGGTTTGGGCTACACCTTC. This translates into CASSSTGRAGLGYTF. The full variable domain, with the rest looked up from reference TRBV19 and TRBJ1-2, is DGGITQSPKYLFRKEGQNVTLSCEQNLNHDAMYWYRQDPGQGLRLIYYSQIVNDFQKGDIAEGYSVSREKKESFPLTVTSAQKNPTAFYLCASSSTGRAGLGYTFGSGTRLTVV.

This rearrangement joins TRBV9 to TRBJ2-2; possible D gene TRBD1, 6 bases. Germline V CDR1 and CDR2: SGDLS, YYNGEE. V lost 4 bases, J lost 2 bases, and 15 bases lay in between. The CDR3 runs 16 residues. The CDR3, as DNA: TGTGCCAGCAGCAAAACAGGGAATTACAACACCGGGGAGCTGTTTTTT. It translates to CASSKTGNYNTGELFF.

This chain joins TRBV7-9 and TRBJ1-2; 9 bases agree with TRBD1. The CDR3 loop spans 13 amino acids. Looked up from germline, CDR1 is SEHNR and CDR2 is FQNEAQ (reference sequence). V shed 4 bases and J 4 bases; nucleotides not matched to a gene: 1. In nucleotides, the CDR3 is TGTGCCAGCAGCTGGACAGGGGCCTATGGCTACACCTTC. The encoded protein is CASSWTGAYGYTF.

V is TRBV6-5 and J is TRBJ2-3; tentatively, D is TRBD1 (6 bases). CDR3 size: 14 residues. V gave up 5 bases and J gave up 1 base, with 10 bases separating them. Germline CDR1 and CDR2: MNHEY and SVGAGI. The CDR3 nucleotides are TGTGCCAGCAGTAGACAGGTCGGCACAGATACGCAGTATTTT. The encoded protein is CASSRQVGTDTQYF.

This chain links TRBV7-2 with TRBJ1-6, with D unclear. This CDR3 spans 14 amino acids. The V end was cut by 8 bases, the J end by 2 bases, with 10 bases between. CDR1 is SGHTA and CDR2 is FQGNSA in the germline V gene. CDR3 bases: TGTGCCAGCCCCCGGGAGCCCTATAATTCACCCCTCCACTTT. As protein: CASPREPYNSPLHF.

CDR3 nucleotides: TGTGCCAGCAGCGTAGAGGGAAAAAGGAGACAGATCCCACTTTTCTATGGCTACACCTTC. This gives the protein CASSVEGKRRQIPLFYGYTF. The rearrangement joins TRBV9 to TRBJ1-2; D might be TRBD1 (5 bases). CDR1 is SGDLS, CDR2 YYNGEE, per germline. The ends were cut back, 0 bases at V and 4 bases at J, with 28 bases in the middle. The CDR3 runs to 20 residues.

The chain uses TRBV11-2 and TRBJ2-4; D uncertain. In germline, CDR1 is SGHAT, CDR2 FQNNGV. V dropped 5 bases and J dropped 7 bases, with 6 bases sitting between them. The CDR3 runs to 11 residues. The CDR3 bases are TGTGCCAGCAGCCGGAGTAACATTCAGTACTTC. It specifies CASSRSNIQYF.

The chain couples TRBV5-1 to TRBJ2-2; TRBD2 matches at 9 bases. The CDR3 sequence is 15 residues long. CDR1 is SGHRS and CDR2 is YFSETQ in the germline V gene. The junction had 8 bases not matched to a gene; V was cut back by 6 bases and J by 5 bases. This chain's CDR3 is CASNAGGRGTGELFF. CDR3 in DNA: TGCGCCAGCAACGCGGGGGGGCGCGGAACCGGGGAGCTGTTTTTT. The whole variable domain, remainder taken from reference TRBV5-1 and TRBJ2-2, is KAGVTQTPRYLIKTRGQQVTLSCSPISGHRSVSWYQQTPGQGLQFLFEYFSETQRNKGNFPGRFSGRQFSNSRSEMNVSTLELGDSALYLCASNAGGRGTGELFFGEGSRLTVL.

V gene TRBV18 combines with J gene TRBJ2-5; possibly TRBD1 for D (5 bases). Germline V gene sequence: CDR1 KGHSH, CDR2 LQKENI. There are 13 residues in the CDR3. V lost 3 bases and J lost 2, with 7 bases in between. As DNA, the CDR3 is TGTGCCAGCTCACCTACAGGACAAGAGACCCAGTACTTC. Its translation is CASSPTGQETQYF.

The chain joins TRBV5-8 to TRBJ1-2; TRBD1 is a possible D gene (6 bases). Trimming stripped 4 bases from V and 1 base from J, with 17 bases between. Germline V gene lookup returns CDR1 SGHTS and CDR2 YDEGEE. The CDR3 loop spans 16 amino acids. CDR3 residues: CASSKNRVPFNYGYTF. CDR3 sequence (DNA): TGTGCCAGCAGCAAAAACAGGGTCCCCTTTAACTATGGCTACACCTTC.

The CDR3: CASTRDSASYNEQFF. The CDR3 bases are TGTGCCAGCACTAGGGACTCCGCCTCCTACAATGAGCAGTTCTTC. J is TRBJ2-1 and V is TRBV6-5, with a tentative D call TRBD2 (6 bases). The germline V and J ends were trimmed by 7 bases and 0 bases, with 13 bases remaining between them. This CDR3 contains 15 residues. Per germline, CDR1 MNHEY and CDR2 SVGAGI.

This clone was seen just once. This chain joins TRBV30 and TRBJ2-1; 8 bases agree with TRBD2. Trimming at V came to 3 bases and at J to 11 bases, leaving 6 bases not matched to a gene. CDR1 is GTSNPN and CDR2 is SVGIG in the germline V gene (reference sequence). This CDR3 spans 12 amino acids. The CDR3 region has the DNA TGTGCCTGGAGGGGTATAGCGGGAAAGCAGTTCTTC. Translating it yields CAWRGIAGKQFF.